The clone carrying this T cell receptor beta chain has just one count. Antigen specificity is unknown. CDR3 length equals 15 residues. Germline V CDR1 and CDR2: SGHRS, YFSETQ. Trimming stripped 0 bases from V and 2 bases from J, with 9 bases between. The sample is drawn from a study of cytotoxic CD8 clonotypes in ibrutinib-treated CLL. General observations from the study: Clonality showed a rise at ibrutinib response that reversed toward baseline at progression.

Profiling relied on immunoSEQ multiplex PCR, and the TCRdb table lists in-frame clones only, not all of them. Found here are 190,000 or so clones, around three quarters of them singletons; the top ten hold about an eighth. The receptor was derived from a human donor with chronic lymphocytic leukemia. The chain couples TRBV5-1 to TRBJ1-3; perhaps TRBD1 as D (6 bases). The starting material was PBMCs, obtained after 24 months of ibrutinib treatment. CDR3 nucleotides: TGCGCCAGCAGCTTGGATGGGGGGCCTGGAAACACCATATATTTT. It specifies CASSLDGGPGNTIYF.